This TCR beta chain was found in a study of OX40 agonist ivuxolimab in advanced cancers. Across the whole study: A male proportion of approximately 80% was recorded, with mean age about 62 years and range roughly 20 to 85. Anti-PD-1, anti-PD-L1 or anti-CTLA-4 therapy given earlier was allowed, and 35% to 50% had some. Partial responses were achieved by three patients, of whom one had hepatocellular carcinoma and two had cutaneous melanoma.

Clones were read by immunoSEQ multiplex PCR, and TCRdb kept only the in-frame ones, dropping some. The table has about 6,300 clones, approximately 70% seen once. Many counts were recorded for this clone. The CDR3 spans 15 residues. Germline trimming cut 1 base from V and 5 bases from J; bases unmatched to any gene: 7. CDR1 is SGHAT, CDR2 FQNNGV, per germline. The V call is TRBV11-2, the J call TRBJ2-5; 7 bases line up with TRBD2. The clonotype originates from an adult with an advanced solid tumor such as melanoma, head and neck, liver or kidney cancer. The sample consisted of CD4+ or CD8+ T cells sorted from blood, taken in a trial of the OX40 agonist ivuxolimab. The CDR3 reads CASSLGLAEMETQYF. The CDR3 DNA reads TGTGCCAGCAGCTTAGGCCTAGCGGAGATGGAGACCCAGTACTTC.